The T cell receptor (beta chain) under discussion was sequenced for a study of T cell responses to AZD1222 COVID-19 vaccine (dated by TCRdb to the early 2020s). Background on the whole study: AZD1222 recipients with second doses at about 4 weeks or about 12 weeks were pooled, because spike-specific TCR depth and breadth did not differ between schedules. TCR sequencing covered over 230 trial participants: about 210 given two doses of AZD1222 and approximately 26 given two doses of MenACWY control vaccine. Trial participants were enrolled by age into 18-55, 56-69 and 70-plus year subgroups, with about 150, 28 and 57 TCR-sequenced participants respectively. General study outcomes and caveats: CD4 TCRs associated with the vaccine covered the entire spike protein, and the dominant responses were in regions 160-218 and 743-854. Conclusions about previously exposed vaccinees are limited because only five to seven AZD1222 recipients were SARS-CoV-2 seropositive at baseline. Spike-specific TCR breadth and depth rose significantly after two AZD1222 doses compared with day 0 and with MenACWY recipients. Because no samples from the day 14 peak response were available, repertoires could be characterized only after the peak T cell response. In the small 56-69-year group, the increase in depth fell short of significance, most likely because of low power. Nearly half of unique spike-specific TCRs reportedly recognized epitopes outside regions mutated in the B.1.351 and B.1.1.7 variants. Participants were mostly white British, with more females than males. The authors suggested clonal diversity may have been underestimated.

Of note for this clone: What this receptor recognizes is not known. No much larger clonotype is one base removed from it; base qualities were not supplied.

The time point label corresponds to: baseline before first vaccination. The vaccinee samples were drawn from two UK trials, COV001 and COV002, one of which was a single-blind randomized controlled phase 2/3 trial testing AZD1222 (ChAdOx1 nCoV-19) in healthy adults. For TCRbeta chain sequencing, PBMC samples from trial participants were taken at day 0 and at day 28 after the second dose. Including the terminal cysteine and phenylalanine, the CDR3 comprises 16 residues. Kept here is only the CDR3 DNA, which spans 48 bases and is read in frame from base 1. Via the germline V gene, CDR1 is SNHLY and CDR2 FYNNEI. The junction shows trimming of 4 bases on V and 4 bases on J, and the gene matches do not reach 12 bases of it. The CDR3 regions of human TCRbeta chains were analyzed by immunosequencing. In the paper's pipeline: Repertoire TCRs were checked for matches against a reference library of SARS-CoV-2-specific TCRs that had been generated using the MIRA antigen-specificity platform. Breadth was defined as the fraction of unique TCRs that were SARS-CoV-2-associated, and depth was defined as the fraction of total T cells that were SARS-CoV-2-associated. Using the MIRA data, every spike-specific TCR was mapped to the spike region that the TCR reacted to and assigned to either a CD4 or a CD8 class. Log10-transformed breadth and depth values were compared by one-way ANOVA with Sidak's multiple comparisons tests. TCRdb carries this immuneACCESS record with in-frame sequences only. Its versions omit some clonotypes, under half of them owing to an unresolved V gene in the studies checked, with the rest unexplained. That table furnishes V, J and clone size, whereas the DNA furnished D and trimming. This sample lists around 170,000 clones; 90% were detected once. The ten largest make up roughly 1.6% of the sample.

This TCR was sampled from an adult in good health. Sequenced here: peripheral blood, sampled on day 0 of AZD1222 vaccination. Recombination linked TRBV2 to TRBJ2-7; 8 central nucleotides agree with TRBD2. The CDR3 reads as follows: CASSGDDGLAGYEQYF. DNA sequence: TGTGCCAGCAGTGGGGATGATGGGCTAGCGGGTTACGAGCAGTACTTC.